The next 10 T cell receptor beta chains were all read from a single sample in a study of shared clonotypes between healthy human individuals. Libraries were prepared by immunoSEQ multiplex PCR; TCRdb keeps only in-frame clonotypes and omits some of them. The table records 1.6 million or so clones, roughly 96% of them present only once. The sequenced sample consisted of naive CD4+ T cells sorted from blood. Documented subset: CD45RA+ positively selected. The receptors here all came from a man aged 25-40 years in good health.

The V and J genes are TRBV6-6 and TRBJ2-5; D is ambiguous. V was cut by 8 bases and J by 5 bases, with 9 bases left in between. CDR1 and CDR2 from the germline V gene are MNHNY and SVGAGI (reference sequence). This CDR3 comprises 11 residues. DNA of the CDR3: TGTGCCAGCGTGGGAAGGGAGACCCAGTACTTC. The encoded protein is CASVGRETQYF.

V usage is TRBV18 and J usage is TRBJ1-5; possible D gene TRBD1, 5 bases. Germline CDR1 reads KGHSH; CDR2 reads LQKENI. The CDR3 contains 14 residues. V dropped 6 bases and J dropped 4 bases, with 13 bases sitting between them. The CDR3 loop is CASSDGGENQPQHF. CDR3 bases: TGTGCCAGCTCGGATGGGGGGGAGAATCAGCCCCAGCATTTT. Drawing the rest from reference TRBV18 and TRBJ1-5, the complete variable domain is NAGVMQNPRHLVRRRGQEARLRCSPMKGHSHVYWYRQLPEEGLKFMVYLQKENIIDESGMPKERFSAEFPKEGPSILRIQQVVRGDSAAYFCASSDGGENQPQHFGDGTRLSIL.

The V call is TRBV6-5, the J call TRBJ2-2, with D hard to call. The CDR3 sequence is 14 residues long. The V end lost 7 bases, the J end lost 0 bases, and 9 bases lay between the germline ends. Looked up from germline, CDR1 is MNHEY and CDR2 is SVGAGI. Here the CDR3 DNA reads TGTGCCAGCACCGCGGCCCCGAACACCGGGGAGCTGTTTTTT. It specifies CASTAAPNTGELFF.

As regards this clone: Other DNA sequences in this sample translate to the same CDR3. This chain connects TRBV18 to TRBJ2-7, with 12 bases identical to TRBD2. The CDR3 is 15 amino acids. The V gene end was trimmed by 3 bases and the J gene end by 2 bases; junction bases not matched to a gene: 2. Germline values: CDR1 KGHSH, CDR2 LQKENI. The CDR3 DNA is TGTGCCAGCTCACCCCGGACTAGCGGGACCTACGAGCAGTACTTC. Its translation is CASSPRTSGTYEQYF. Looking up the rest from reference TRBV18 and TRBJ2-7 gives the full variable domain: NAGVMQNPRHLVRRRGQEARLRCSPMKGHSHVYWYRQLPEEGLKFMVYLQKENIIDESGMPKERFSAEFPKEGPSILRIQQVVRGDSAAYFCASSPRTSGTYEQYFGPGTRLTVT.

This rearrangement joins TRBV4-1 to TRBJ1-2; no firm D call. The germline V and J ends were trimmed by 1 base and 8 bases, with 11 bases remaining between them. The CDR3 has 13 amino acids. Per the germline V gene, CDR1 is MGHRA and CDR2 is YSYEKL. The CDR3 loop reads CASSQGGAVGYTF. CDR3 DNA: TGCGCCAGCAGCCAAGGGGGTGCGGTGGGCTACACCTTC.

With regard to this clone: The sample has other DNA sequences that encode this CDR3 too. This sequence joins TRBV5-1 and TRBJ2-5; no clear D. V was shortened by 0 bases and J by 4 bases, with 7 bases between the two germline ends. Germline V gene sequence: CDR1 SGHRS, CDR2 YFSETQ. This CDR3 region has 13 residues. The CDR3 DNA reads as TGCGCCAGCAGCTTGGAAGGGCCAGAGACCCAGTACTTC. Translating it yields CASSLEGPETQYF. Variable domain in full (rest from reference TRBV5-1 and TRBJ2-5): KAGVTQTPRYLIKTRGQQVTLSCSPISGHRSVSWYQQTPGQGLQFLFEYFSETQRNKGNFPGRFSGRQFSNSRSEMNVSTLELGDSALYLCASSLEGPETQYFGPGTRLLVL.

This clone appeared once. The CDR3 here is CASSHPRLAGGGAEQFF. CDR3 bases: TGTGCCAGCAGCCACCCGAGATTAGCGGGAGGCGGAGCTGAGCAGTTCTTC. V gene TRBV14 combines with J gene TRBJ2-1, with TRBD2 identical over 10 bases. The V segment lost 3 bases and the J segment 9 bases; nucleotides outside the gene matches: 14. Germline CDR1 and CDR2: SGHDN and FVKESK. The CDR3 consists of 17 residues.

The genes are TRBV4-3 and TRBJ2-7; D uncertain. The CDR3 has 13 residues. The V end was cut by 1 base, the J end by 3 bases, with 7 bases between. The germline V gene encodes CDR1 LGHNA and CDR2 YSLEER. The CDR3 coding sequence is TGCGCCAGCAGCCAAGTGCTGAGCTACGAGCAGTACTTC. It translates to CASSQVLSYEQYF.

CDR3 in amino acids: CASSQGSGLAYTEQYF. Here the CDR3 DNA reads TGTGCCAGCAGCCAAGGTTCTGGACTAGCTTATACCGAGCAGTACTTC. The chain uses TRBV4-2 and TRBJ2-7; 8 bases are a match to TRBD2. V gave up 1 base and J gave up 6 bases; unmatched junction bases: 11. Germline lookup yields CDR1 LGHNA and CDR2 YNFKEQ. This CDR3 region has 16 residues.

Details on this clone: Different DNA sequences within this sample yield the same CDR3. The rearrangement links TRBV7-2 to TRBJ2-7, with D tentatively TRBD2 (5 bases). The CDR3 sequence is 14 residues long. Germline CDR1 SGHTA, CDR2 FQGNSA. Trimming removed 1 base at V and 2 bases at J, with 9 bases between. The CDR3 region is CASSLEGGPYEQYF. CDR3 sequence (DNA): TGTGCCAGCAGCTTAGAGGGCGGGCCCTACGAGCAGTACTTC.